The 5 T cell receptor beta chains listed next were all sequenced from one sample in a study of shared clonotypes between healthy human individuals. Data came from immunoSEQ multiplex PCR; TCRdb stores just in-frame clones and leaves some out. Seen here are about 2.3 million clones, more than 85% observed once, and the top ten hold 0.39%. The sequencing input was naive CD4+ T cells from PBMCs. Sample subset: CD45RA+ positively selected. These TCRs come from a man aged 18 to 29 in good health. Some clones in this sample may be carry-over from other donors' samples.

CDR3: CASSPASQGLHGYTF. DNA of the CDR3: TGTGCCAGCAGTCCCGCTTCTCAGGGCCTCCATGGCTACACCTTC. The genes are TRBV28 and TRBJ1-2; D may be TRBD1 (5 bases). The CDR3 consists of 15 residues. Germline CDR1 reads MDHEN; CDR2 reads SYDVKM. The V end lost 5 bases, the J end lost 6 bases, and 19 bases lay between the germline ends.

The J gene is TRBJ2-7, the V gene TRBV19, with 7 nucleotides matching TRBD2. V was pared by 3 bases and J by 6 bases, with 8 bases of the junction left unmatched. The CDR3 consists of 14 residues. CDR1 LNHDA and CDR2 SQIVND come from the germline V gene (reference sequence). CDR3 protein: CASSIRAGVGEQYF. The CDR3 coding sequence is TGTGCCAGTAGTATCCGGGCGGGAGTGGGCGAGCAGTACTTC. Full variable domain (remainder filled in from reference TRBV19 and TRBJ2-7): DGGITQSPKYLFRKEGQNVTLSCEQNLNHDAMYWYRQDPGQGLRLIYYSQIVNDFQKGDIAEGYSVSREKKESFPLTVTSAQKNPTAFYLCASSIRAGVGEQYFGPGTRLTVT.

The sample holds one count of this clone. The CDR3, as DNA: TGTGCCAGCAGCTTAGTCCCACCGGGACATTTTGGCTACACCTTC. Its translation: CASSLVPPGHFGYTF. This sequence joins TRBV11-2 and TRBJ1-2; D is perhaps TRBD1 (6 bases). The CDR3 contains 15 residues. Trimming stripped 1 base from V and 7 bases from J, with 16 bases between. From germline, CDR1 is SGHAT and CDR2 FQNNGV.

V gene TRBV6-5 combines with J gene TRBJ1-5; D gene ambiguous. V lost 4 bases and J lost 9, with 13 bases in between. The CDR3 is made up of 13 amino acids. Looked up from germline, CDR1 is MNHEY and CDR2 is SVGAGI. Written as DNA, the CDR3 is TGTGCCAGCAGTTCTAGTAACCTTCCGCCCCAGCATTTT. Translation gives CASSSSNLPPQHF.

The J gene is TRBJ2-1, the V gene TRBV7-9; the match to TRBD2 covers 10 bases. With V trimmed by 2 bases and J by 7 bases, 5 bases remained unmatched. The CDR3 consists of 15 residues. Germline values: CDR1 SEHNR, CDR2 FQNEAQ (reference sequence). The CDR3 loop reads CASSLSSGSTNEQFF. The CDR3 coding sequence is TGTGCCAGCAGCTTATCTAGCGGGAGTACGAATGAGCAGTTCTTC.